The next 29 T cell receptor beta chains were all read from a single sample in a study of memory CD4+ T cells and cytomegalovirus serostatus. The sort gate was single viable CD3+CD4+CD8-CD45RO+ cells for memory CD4+ T cells. TCRdb's table, derived via immunoSEQ multiplex PCR, lists solely in-frame clones and lacks some. The sample includes tens of thousands of clones, under 90% seen only once; the top ten take under 0.5%. Sequenced material: memory CD4+ T cells from blood. The receptor source for this set is an adult in good health and CMV-seronegative. Some clones in this sample may be carry-over from other donors' samples.

V usage is TRBV2 and J usage is TRBJ2-1, with TRBD1 identical over 9 bases. After removal of 6 bases from V and 8 bases from J, the junction contained 11 bases not matched to a gene. CDR1 SNHLY and CDR2 FYNNEI come from the germline V gene. The CDR3 is made up of 15 amino acids. The CDR3 bases are TGTGCCAGCAGAAGGACGGGACAGGGATTCCATGAGCAGTTCTTC. It codes for CASRRTGQGFHEQFF.

V usage is TRBV7-2 and J usage is TRBJ2-5, with D hard to call. The V end was cut by 2 bases, the J end by 0 bases, with 7 bases between. This CDR3 spans 14 amino acids. Looked up from germline, CDR1 is SGHTA and CDR2 is FQGNSA. CDR3: CASSLRRYQETQYF. The CDR3 DNA follows: TGTGCCAGCAGCTTACGGCGATACCAAGAGACCCAGTACTTC.

This chain uses TRBV27 with TRBJ1-2; maybe TRBD1 (5 bases). In germline, CDR1 is MNHEY, CDR2 SMNVEV (reference sequence). Trimming left V 5 bases short and J 4 bases short, with 11 bases between. The CDR3 length is 13 residues. The CDR3 DNA reads TGTGCCAGCAGTCCGACAGCGTTCTATGGCTACACCTTC. It yields the protein CASSPTAFYGYTF.

This rearrangement joins TRBV7-9 to TRBJ2-2; TRBD2 agrees at 9 bases. CDR1 SEHNR and CDR2 FQNEAQ come from the germline V gene (reference sequence). The CDR3 length is 16 residues. V was pared by 2 bases and J by 4 bases, with 5 bases of the junction left unmatched. The CDR3 DNA reads TGTGCCAGCAGCTTATTAGCGGGAGTTCGCACCGGGGAGCTGTTTTTT. It translates to CASSLLAGVRTGELFF.

The chain is built from TRBV5-1 and TRBJ1-2, with D maybe TRBD1 (6 bases). CDR1 is SGHRS and CDR2 is YFSETQ in the germline V gene. The CDR3 is 15 amino acids. The V end was cut by 3 bases, the J end by 5 bases, with 17 bases between. CDR3 sequence (DNA): TGCGCCAGCAGCTGGGACACCCCAACGGTTTATGGCTACACCTTC. It specifies CASSWDTPTVYGYTF.

The chain links TRBV7-6 to TRBJ1-1; no definite D call. CDR1 is SGHVS and CDR2 is FNYEAQ in the germline V gene. The CDR3 sequence is 15 residues long. V was cut by 0 bases and J by 1 base, with 9 bases left in between. This CDR3 reads CASSLAHGENTEAFF. The CDR3 DNA is TGTGCCAGCAGCTTAGCGCACGGGGAGAACACTGAAGCTTTCTTT.

The chain joins TRBV19 to TRBJ2-7; no firm D call. Trimming removed 7 bases from V and 12 bases from J, with 22 bases in between. CDR1 and CDR2 (germline): LNHDA, SQIVND (reference sequence). CDR3 length equals 13 residues. DNA of the CDR3: TGTGCCAGTACTCCCAGAAGGTGGCCCCGGAGGTACTTC. The encoded protein is CASTPRRWPRRYF.

The rearrangement joins TRBV28 to TRBJ2-4; 11 positions match TRBD1. The CDR3 sequence is 14 residues long. V dropped 6 bases and J dropped 7; count of bases not matched to a gene: 5. Looked up from germline, CDR1 is MDHEN and CDR2 is SYDVKM. CDR3 nucleotides: TGTGCCAGCAGCCAACGGGACAGGGGGAACATTCAGTACTTC. Protein product: CASSQRDRGNIQYF.

This sequence joins TRBV11-2 and TRBJ1-2, with 9 bases identical to TRBD1. The CDR3 runs 13 residues. V lost 5 bases, J lost 8 bases, and 6 bases stayed unmatched. The V gene's germline CDR1 is SGHAT and CDR2 FQNNGV. The CDR3 sequence: CASSVNTGGGYTF. The CDR3 DNA is TGTGCCAGCAGCGTCAACACAGGGGGCGGCTACACCTTC.

This chain joins TRBV6-1 and TRBJ2-5, with TRBD1 identical over 7 bases. Germline V gene data show CDR1 as MNHNS and CDR2 as SASEGT. The CDR3 covers 13 residues. V lost 11 bases to trimming and J lost 5 bases; unmatched junction nucleotides: 11. This CDR3 reads CASRGGPGETQYF. For the CDR3, the DNA is TGTGCCTCCCGAGGGGGCCCAGGGGAGACCCAGTACTTC.

This chain links TRBV4-3 with TRBJ2-3, with a tentative D call TRBD2 (5 bases). The CDR3 contains 15 residues. Germline loops: CDR1 LGHNA, CDR2 YSLEER. V shed 0 bases and J shed 1 base, with 8 bases lying between them. CDR3 loop: CASSQDLRGTDTQYF. The CDR3 region has the DNA TGCGCCAGCAGCCAAGATCTGCGGGGCACAGATACGCAGTATTTT.

The rearrangement joins TRBV18 to TRBJ2-7; 12 bases agree with TRBD2. Germline V gene sequence: CDR1 KGHSH, CDR2 LQKENI. The CDR3 runs to 17 residues. With 5 bases clipped from V and 0 bases from J, the junction kept 8 bases outside the gene matches. The DNA for the CDR3 is TGTGCCAGCTCAATCCTAGCGGGAGGGCGGGGCTCCTACGAGCAGTACTTC. It is translated as CASSILAGGRGSYEQYF.

The rearrangement uses TRBV5-6 and TRBJ2-2; no firm D call. Germline V gene sequence: CDR1 SGHDT, CDR2 YYEEEE. This CDR3 has 14 amino acids. The ends were cut back, 1 base at V and 2 bases at J, with 6 bases in the middle. Written as DNA, the CDR3 is TGTGCCAGCAGCTTGATGGGTAACACCGGGGAGCTGTTTTTT. Its translation: CASSLMGNTGELFF.

The chain recombines TRBV30 with TRBJ1-6; 11 bases map to TRBD1. This CDR3 region has 16 residues. V lost 3 bases, J lost 5 bases, and 6 bases stayed unmatched. Germline CDR1 and CDR2: GTSNPN and SVGIG (reference sequence). The chain's CDR3 is CAWSDADRGHNSPLHF. For the CDR3, the DNA is TGTGCCTGGAGCGATGCGGACAGGGGGCATAATTCACCCCTCCACTTT.

This clone was detected only once. In DNA, the CDR3 is TGTGCCAGTACCGGGACCCCAGGGGATGAGCAGTTCTTC. Translation gives CASTGTPGDEQFF. The chain employs TRBV2 and TRBJ2-1; a possible D gene is TRBD1 (6 bases). CDR3 length: 13 residues. Germline V gene sequence: CDR1 SNHLY, CDR2 FYNNEI. The V end was cut by 9 bases, the J end by 8 bases, with 17 bases between.

This rearrangement joins TRBV6-1 to TRBJ2-5, with D hard to call. The germline V and J ends were trimmed by 7 bases and 3 bases, with 9 bases remaining between them. The CDR3 extends over 12 amino acids. Germline values: CDR1 MNHNS, CDR2 SASEGT. The CDR3 coding sequence is TGTGCCAGCATGAAGAGTAAAGAGACCCAGTACTTC. It is translated as CASMKSKETQYF.

The chain links TRBV30 to TRBJ1-2; D ambiguous. CDR3 size: 13 residues. The V end lost 4 bases, the J end lost 4 bases, and 13 bases lay between the germline ends. Germline CDR1 GTSNPN, CDR2 SVGIG (reference sequence). CDR3 nucleotides: TGTGCCTGGAAACGACCGAACGCCTATGGCTACACCTTC. As protein: CAWKRPNAYGYTF.

The chain uses TRBV5-1 and TRBJ2-7; 8 bases map to TRBD2. This CDR3 comprises 15 residues. Trimming at V came to 4 bases and at J to 1 base, leaving 7 bases not matched to a gene. Germline V gives CDR1 SGHRS, CDR2 YFSETQ. DNA of the CDR3: TGCGCCAGCAGCGAAACTAGCGGAAGATCCTACGAGCAGTACTTC. It yields the protein CASSETSGRSYEQYF.

This chain links TRBV7-8 with TRBJ2-7, with 7 bases fitting TRBD2. The CDR3 consists of 15 residues. V gave up 8 bases and J gave up 1 base; unmatched junction bases: 11. Germline V CDR1 and CDR2: SGHVS, FQNEAQ. CDR3 in amino acids: CASSLGGGQSYEQYF. In DNA, the CDR3 is TGTGCCAGCTCTCTGGGGGGAGGGCAGTCCTACGAGCAGTACTTC.

The chain links TRBV28 to TRBJ2-3; 11 positions agree with TRBD2. The J segment lost 5 bases and the V segment lost 8 bases, leaving 9 bases of the junction unmatched. The germline gives CDR1 MDHEN, CDR2 SYDVKM. The CDR3 has 15 amino acids. Here the CDR3 reads CASSSVSGRGDTQYF. CDR3 coding DNA: TGTGCCAGCTCCTCGGTTAGCGGGAGGGGAGATACGCAGTATTTT.

The rearrangement joins TRBV5-1 to TRBJ2-1, with TRBD2 identical over 14 bases. Germline lookup yields CDR1 SGHRS and CDR2 YFSETQ. This CDR3 has 20 residues. V gave up 0 bases and J gave up 1 base; unmatched junction bases: 9. The CDR3 loop reads CASSLAARLAGGPSYNEQFF. In nucleotides, the CDR3 is TGCGCCAGCAGCTTGGCCGCGAGACTAGCGGGAGGGCCTTCCTACAATGAGCAGTTCTTC.

Only a few counts were recorded for this clone. The rearrangement links TRBV5-1 to TRBJ2-2; TRBD1 matches at 7 bases. There are 15 residues in the CDR3. Per the germline V gene, CDR1 is SGHRS and CDR2 is YFSETQ. The trim removed 4 bases at V and 1 base at J, leaving 4 bases unmatched. CDR3 DNA: TGCGCCAGCAGCCGGGACAGTTGGAACACCGGGGAGCTGTTTTTT. Translation gives CASSRDSWNTGELFF. Variable domain in full (rest from reference TRBV5-1 and TRBJ2-2): KAGVTQTPRYLIKTRGQQVTLSCSPISGHRSVSWYQQTPGQGLQFLFEYFSETQRNKGNFPGRFSGRQFSNSRSEMNVSTLELGDSALYLCASSRDSWNTGELFFGEGSRLTVL.

Notes on this clone: Other DNA sequences in the sample encode the same CDR3. J is TRBJ1-2 and V is TRBV29-1; maybe TRBD1 (5 bases). This CDR3 is 12 amino acids long. V gave up 3 bases and J gave up 4 bases, with 9 bases separating them. The germline V gene has CDR1 SQVTM and CDR2 ANQGSEA. CDR3 loop: CSVEAGPYGYTF. The CDR3, as DNA: TGCAGCGTTGAGGCAGGGCCCTATGGCTACACCTTC.

The rearrangement uses TRBV5-1 and TRBJ2-4, with D maybe TRBD1 (6 bases). The CDR3 runs to 15 residues. The V gene lost 0 bases and the J gene lost 7 bases, with 14 bases spanning the gap. Germline V gives CDR1 SGHRS, CDR2 YFSETQ. CDR3: CASSLASQGGNIQYF. The CDR3 coding sequence is TGCGCCAGCAGCTTGGCGTCACAGGGTGGGAACATTCAGTACTTC.

This clone was seen a single time. The V call is TRBV2, the J call TRBJ1-4, with D tentatively TRBD1 (6 bases). The germline gives CDR1 SNHLY, CDR2 FYNNEI. V was cut by 7 bases and J by 5 bases, with 17 bases left in between. The CDR3 consists of 15 residues. CDR3 DNA sequence: TGTGCCAGCACCCCGGGAGGGGGGCCCAATGAAAAACTGTTTTTT. Protein sequence: CASTPGGGPNEKLFF.

V is TRBV7-2 and J is TRBJ2-3; D uncertain. The CDR3 totals 15 residues. CDR1 is SGHTA and CDR2 is FQGNSA in the germline V gene. With 1 base removed from V and 0 bases from J, the gap between germline ends came to 8 bases. CDR3 sequence: CASSLEGQSTDTQYF. The CDR3 DNA reads TGTGCCAGCAGCTTAGAGGGCCAGAGCACAGATACGCAGTATTTT. The entire variable domain, with the rest obtained from reference TRBV7-2 and TRBJ2-3, is as follows: GAGVSQSPSNKVTEKGKDVELRCDPISGHTALYWYRQSLGQGLEFLIYFQGNSAPDKSGLPSDRFSAERTGGSVSTLTIQRTQQEDSAVYLCASSLEGQSTDTQYFGPGTRLTVL.

J is TRBJ1-2 and V is TRBV2, with 7 nucleotides matching TRBD1. Losses at the gene ends were 5 bases for V and 5 bases for J; bases not matched to a gene: 11. Germline V gene data show CDR1 as SNHLY and CDR2 as FYNNEI. The CDR3 length is 15 residues. The CDR3 sequence is CASSPEGRGRYGYTF. The DNA of the CDR3 is TGTGCCAGCAGTCCTGAAGGGAGGGGGCGATATGGCTACACCTTC.

The chain couples TRBV6-5 to TRBJ1-1; TRBD1 matches 7 bases. The CDR3 contains 15 residues. V shed 6 bases and J 1 base; nucleotides not matched to a gene: 8. Germline CDR1 reads MNHEY; CDR2 reads SVGAGI. The CDR3 DNA sequence: TGTGCCAGCAGGGCTCGGGACAGTCCGAACACTGAAGCTTTCTTT. As protein: CASRARDSPNTEAFF.

The chain links TRBV7-9 to TRBJ1-6; D is unresolved. The V gene lost 5 bases and the J gene lost 6 bases, with 5 bases spanning the gap. Germline loops: CDR1 SEHNR, CDR2 FQNEAQ (reference sequence). The CDR3 totals 12 residues. The CDR3 bases are TGTGCCAGCAGCCGAGCTAATTCACCCCTCCACTTT. This gives the protein CASSRANSPLHF.